This T cell receptor beta chain was obtained from a study of cytomegalovirus exposure and HLA in healthy donors. Remarks on this clone: The antigen is not known.

Primers included in the PCR were 60 Vbeta and 13 Jbeta primers. Some clones are missing from TCRdb's copy, which holds only in-frame ones; the method was immunoSEQ multiplex PCR. The sample holds under 150,000 clones; more than 70% are singletons and the top ten take approximately 6.4%. The study, taken as a whole, reports: Compared with the roughly 700-donor mean, an Asian-associated ancestry cluster reportedly had fewer N-insertions, according to a later analysis. The study recorded around 160 TCR beta chains that were cytomegalovirus-associated.

Germline assignment: CDR1 MDHEN and CDR2 SYDVKM. There are 15 residues in the CDR3. V was clipped by 5 bases and J by 3 bases, with 16 bases between them. This sequence originates from a woman between 25 and 40 years old in good health and CMV-seropositive. The chain employs TRBV28 and TRBJ1-1, with TRBD1 as a possible D gene (6 bases). Sequencing was done on a sample of PBMCs. CDR3 protein: CASSPGQLGYTEAFF. Written as DNA, the CDR3 is TGTGCCAGCAGTCCTGGACAGCTAGGGTACACTGAAGCTTTCTTT.